This record concerns one TCR beta chain sequence. Its cognate antigen is unknown. Healthy bone marrow donors made up the donor group. The sample comes from a study of cytomegalovirus exposure and HLA in healthy donors. The PCR had 60 Vbeta and 13 Jbeta primers. TCRdb's copy holds only in-frame clones and misses some; the assay was immunoSEQ multiplex PCR. The data hold over 150,000 clones, with approximately 80% observed a single time. The CDR3 has 16 amino acids. Germline CDR1 SGHAT, CDR2 FQNNGV. V was pared by 4 bases and J by 2 bases, with 11 bases of the junction left unmatched. Study-wide points: V- and J-gene trimming in TCR beta was tied to a missense DCLRE1C variant by an analysis performed later. The records held CMV serostatus as the only immune exposure information. A later analysis by the authors found several of the most significant clusters apparently linked to common viral pathogens.

The clonotype comes from a man aged 25 to 45 in good health and CMV-seropositive. Sequences were obtained from PBMCs. This chain connects TRBV11-2 to TRBJ2-7, with TRBD1 matching 7 bases. The CDR3 DNA reads TGTGCCAGCAGCTCCATCCGGGACAGACGGACCTACGAGCAGTACTTC. Its translation is CASSSIRDRRTYEQYF.